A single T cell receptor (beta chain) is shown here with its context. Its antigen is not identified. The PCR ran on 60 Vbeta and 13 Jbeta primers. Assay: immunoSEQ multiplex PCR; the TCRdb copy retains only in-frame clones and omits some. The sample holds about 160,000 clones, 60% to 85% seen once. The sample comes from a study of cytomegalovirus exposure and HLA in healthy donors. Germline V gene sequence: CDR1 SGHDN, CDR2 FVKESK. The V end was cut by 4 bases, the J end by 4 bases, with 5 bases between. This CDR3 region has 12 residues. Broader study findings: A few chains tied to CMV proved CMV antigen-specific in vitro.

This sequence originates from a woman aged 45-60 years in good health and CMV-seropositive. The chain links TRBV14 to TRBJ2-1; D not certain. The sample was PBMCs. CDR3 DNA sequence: TGTGCCAGCAGCCTCTTGTACAATGAGCAGTTCTTC. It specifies CASSLLYNEQFF. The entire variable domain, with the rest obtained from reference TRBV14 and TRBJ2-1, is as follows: EAGVTQFPSHSVIEKGQTVTLRCDPISGHDNLYWYRRVMGKEIKFLLHFVKESKQDESGMPNNRFLAERTGGTYSTLKVQPAELEDSGVYFCASSLLYNEQFFGPGTRLTVL.